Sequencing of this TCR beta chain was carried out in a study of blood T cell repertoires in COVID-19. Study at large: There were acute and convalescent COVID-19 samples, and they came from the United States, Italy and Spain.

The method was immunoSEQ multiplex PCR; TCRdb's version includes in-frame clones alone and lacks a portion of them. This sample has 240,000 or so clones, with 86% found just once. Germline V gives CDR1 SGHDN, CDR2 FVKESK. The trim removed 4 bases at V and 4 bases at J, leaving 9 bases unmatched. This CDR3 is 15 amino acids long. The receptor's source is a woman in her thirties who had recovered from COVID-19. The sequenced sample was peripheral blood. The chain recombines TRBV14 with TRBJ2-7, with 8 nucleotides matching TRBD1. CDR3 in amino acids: CASSPQGQEAYEQYF. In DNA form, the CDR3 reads TGTGCCAGCAGCCCGCAGGGACAGGAGGCTTACGAGCAGTACTTC. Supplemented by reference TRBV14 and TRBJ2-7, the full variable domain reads EAGVTQFPSHSVIEKGQTVTLRCDPISGHDNLYWYRRVMGKEIKFLLHFVKESKQDESGMPNNRFLAERTGGTYSTLKVQPAELEDSGVYFCASSPQGQEAYEQYFGPGTRLTVT.